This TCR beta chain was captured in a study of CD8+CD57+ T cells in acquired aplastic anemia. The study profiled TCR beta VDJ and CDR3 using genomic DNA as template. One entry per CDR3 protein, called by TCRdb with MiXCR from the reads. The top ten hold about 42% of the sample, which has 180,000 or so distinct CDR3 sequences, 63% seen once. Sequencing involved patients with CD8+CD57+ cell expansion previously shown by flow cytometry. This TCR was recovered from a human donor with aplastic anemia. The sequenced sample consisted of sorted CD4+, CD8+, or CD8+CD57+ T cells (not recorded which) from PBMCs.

CDR3 sequence (DNA): TGTGCCACCAGCGGGCCCCCCGGAGGGGTACGCACAGATACGCAGTATTTT. This translates into CATSGPPGGVRTDTQYF. This chain links TRBV15 with TRBJ2-3; D is perhaps TRBD2 (6 bases). Germline loops: CDR1 LNHNV, CDR2 YYDKDF (reference sequence). V lost 5 bases, J lost 1 base, and 19 bases lay in between. The CDR3 contains 17 residues.